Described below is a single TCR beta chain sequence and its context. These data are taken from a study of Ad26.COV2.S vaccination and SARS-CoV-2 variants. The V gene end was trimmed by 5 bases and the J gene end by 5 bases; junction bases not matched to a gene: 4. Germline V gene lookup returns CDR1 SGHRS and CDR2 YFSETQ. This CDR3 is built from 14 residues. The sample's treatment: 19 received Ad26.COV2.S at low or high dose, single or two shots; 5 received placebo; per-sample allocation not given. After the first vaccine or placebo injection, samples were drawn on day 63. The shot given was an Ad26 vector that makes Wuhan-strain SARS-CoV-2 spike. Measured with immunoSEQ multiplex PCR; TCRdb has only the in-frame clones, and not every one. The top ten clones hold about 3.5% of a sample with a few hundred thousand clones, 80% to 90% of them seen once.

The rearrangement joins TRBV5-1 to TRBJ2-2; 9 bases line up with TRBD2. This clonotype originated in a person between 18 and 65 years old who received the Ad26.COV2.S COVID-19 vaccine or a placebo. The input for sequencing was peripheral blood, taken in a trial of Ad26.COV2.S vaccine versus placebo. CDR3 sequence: CASRLAGMTGELFF. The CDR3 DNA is TGCGCCAGCAGACTAGCGGGTATGACCGGGGAGCTGTTTTTT.